A single sample is the source of the 10 T cell receptor beta chains below, sequenced in a study of cytomegalovirus exposure and HLA in healthy donors. The PCR used 60 Vbeta and 13 Jbeta primers. Using immunoSEQ multiplex PCR, the repertoire was profiled, and TCRdb retains in-frame clones only, with some absent. The sample has 90,000 to 130,000 clones, about 80% seen once; the top ten hold almost 3%. Sequencing was carried out using PBMCs. The receptors originated from a young woman in good health and CMV-seropositive.

The V and J genes are TRBV2 and TRBJ2-1; 7 bases line up with TRBD2. V shed 5 bases and J 13 bases; nucleotides not matched to a gene: 8. The germline V gene encodes CDR1 SNHLY and CDR2 FYNNEI. The CDR3 is made up of 12 amino acids. The CDR3, as DNA: TGTGCCAGCAGTCCCAAGGGAGGGACCCAGTTCTTC. Protein product: CASSPKGGTQFF.

The table lists this clone with a few counts. V usage is TRBV11-2 and J usage is TRBJ2-7, with D maybe TRBD1 (5 bases). The V end lost 2 bases, the J end lost 6 bases, and 11 bases lay between the germline ends. The CDR3 sequence is 13 residues long. Germline V gene data show CDR1 as SGHAT and CDR2 as FQNNGV. CDR3: CASSLQERGEQYF. For the CDR3, the DNA is TGTGCCAGCAGCTTACAGGAAAGGGGCGAGCAGTACTTC.

In its sample, this clone was seen a few times. V gene TRBV13 combines with J gene TRBJ2-7, with D unresolved. Trimming shortened V by 3 bases and J by 3 bases, and 3 bases separated the two germline ends. Germline CDR1 and CDR2: PRHDT and FYEKMQ (reference sequence). This CDR3 is 11 amino acids long. The CDR3 nucleotides read TGTGCCAGCAGCTTTCTCTACGAGCAGTACTTC. Its protein product is CASSFLYEQYF. Looking up the rest from reference TRBV13 and TRBJ2-7 gives the full variable domain: AAGVIQSPRHLIKEKRETATLKCYPIPRHDTVYWYQQGPGQDPQFLISFYEKMQSDKGSIPDRFSAQQFSDYHSELNMSSLELGDSALYFCASSFLYEQYFGPGTRLTVT.

This clone was seen only a few times. The CDR3 loop is CASSPGQGNSNQPQHF. The DNA of the CDR3 is TGTGCCAGCAGTCCAGGACAGGGAAATAGCAATCAGCCCCAGCATTTT. The chain is built from TRBV7-6 and TRBJ1-5, with TRBD1 matching 8 bases. CDR1 SGHVS and CDR2 FNYEAQ come from the germline V gene. Trimming took 6 bases from V and 0 from J; bases not matched to a gene: 7. CDR3 length: 16 residues.

V is TRBV25-1 and J is TRBJ1-1; D perhaps matches TRBD1 (5 bases). Trimming shortened V by 4 bases and J by 4 bases, and 16 bases separated the two germline ends. CDR3 length equals 15 residues. The germline gives CDR1 MGHDK, CDR2 SYGVNS. The CDR3 spells CASSGDAREGTEAFF. The CDR3 DNA follows: TGTGCCAGCAGTGGAGACGCCAGGGAGGGCACTGAAGCTTTCTTT.

This chain connects TRBV30 to TRBJ1-1; no definite D call. Per germline, CDR1 GTSNPN and CDR2 SVGIG (reference sequence). This CDR3 region has 12 residues. Trimming removed 8 bases at V and 1 base at J, with 11 bases between. In nucleotides, the CDR3 is TGTGCCCTCGGGGAGAGGAACACTGAAGCTTTCTTT. It yields the protein CALGERNTEAFF. The full variable domain, completed using reference TRBV30 and TRBJ1-1, is SQTIHQWPATLVQPVGSPLSLECTVEGTSNPNLYWYRQAAGRGLQLLFYSVGIGQISSEVPQNLSASRPQDRQFILSSKKLLLSDSGFYLCALGERNTEAFFGQGTRLTVV.

This clone was picked up one time. The J gene is TRBJ1-2, the V gene TRBV7-9; no clear D gene. This CDR3 has 15 residues. The ends were cut back, 1 base at V and 4 bases at J, with 13 bases in the middle. Germline V gene sequence: CDR1 SEHNR, CDR2 FQNEAQ (reference sequence). The DNA for the CDR3 is TGTGCCAGCAGCTTAGTTGGCAGGCCCAGCTATGGCTACACCTTC. Its translation is CASSLVGRPSYGYTF. The variable domain in full, with the rest retrieved from reference TRBV7-9 and TRBJ1-2, is DTGVSQNPRHKITKRGQNVTFRCDPISEHNRLYWYRQTLGQGPEFLTYFQNEAQLEKSRLLSDRFSAERPKGSFSTLEIQRTEQGDSAMYLCASSLVGRPSYGYTFGSGTRLTVV.

Comment on this clone: An end of the junction does not agree with germline; a read error may underlie this. The rearrangement uses TRBV6-5 and TRBJ2-7, with TRBD1 identical over 7 bases. This CDR3 comprises 13 residues. Germline V gene lookup returns CDR1 MNHEY and CDR2 SVGAGI. CDR3 residues: CASKDRATYEQYF. The CDR3 DNA follows: TGTGCCAGCAAAGACAGGGCTACCTATGAGCAGTACTTC.

The rearrangement links TRBV2 to TRBJ2-7; D is perhaps TRBD2 (5 bases). CDR1 and CDR2 (germline): SNHLY, FYNNEI. The V end was cut by 6 bases, the J end by 5 bases, with 20 bases between. This CDR3 spans 15 amino acids. The CDR3, as DNA: TGTGCCAGCAGGACCCCGACATCGGGGAGCCACGAGCAGTACTTC. Protein product: CASRTPTSGSHEQYF.

The chain links TRBV5-1 to TRBJ2-4; 9 bases match TRBD1. Germline V gene lookup returns CDR1 SGHRS and CDR2 YFSETQ. V trimming: 3 bases; J trimming: 7 bases; junction bases outside the gene matches: 5. This CDR3 contains 14 residues. The CDR3 spells CASSSPGQGNIQYF. In nucleotides, the CDR3 is TGCGCCAGCAGCTCCCCGGGACAGGGCAACATTCAGTACTTC.